The subject of this entry is one T cell receptor beta chain. Its specificity is unknown. This sample was included in a study of beta chain features in type 1 diabetes. Expressed TCRB transcripts were sequenced because the isolated RNA had all been reverse transcribed beforehand. The repertoire was sequenced with immunoSEQ multiplex PCR; TCRdb's copy has only in-frame clones and lacks some. The table shows fewer than 300,000 clones, with approximately 11% occurring only once. Germline V gene data show CDR1 as SGHRS and CDR2 as YFSETQ. The V gene end was trimmed by 2 bases and the J gene end by 5 bases; junction bases not matched to a gene: 2. The CDR3 is 13 residues long. Broader study findings: Lower insertion and higher deletion counts appeared at VDJ junctions in type 1 diabetes patients. Among patients with Type 1 diabetes, TCRB CDR3s were moderately but significantly shorter in every one of the four CD4+ subsets.

Sequencing used naive CD4+ T cells from blood. This TCR came from a young man with type 1 diabetes. The gene calls are TRBV5-1 and TRBJ2-7; 9 bases match TRBD1. CDR3 coding DNA: TGCGCCAGCAGCTTTCGACAGGGGGACGAGCAGTACTTC. Amino acid sequence: CASSFRQGDEQYF. The entire variable domain, with the rest obtained from reference TRBV5-1 and TRBJ2-7, is as follows: KAGVTQTPRYLIKTRGQQVTLSCSPISGHRSVSWYQQTPGQGLQFLFEYFSETQRNKGNFPGRFSGRQFSNSRSEMNVSTLELGDSALYLCASSFRQGDEQYFGPGTRLTVT.